A single T cell receptor (beta chain) is shown here with its context. The germline CDR1 and CDR2 sequences are MGHRA and YSYEKL. The CDR3 consists of 15 residues. V was pared by 3 bases and J by 4 bases, with 5 bases of the junction left unmatched. The data were taken from a study of cytomegalovirus exposure and HLA in healthy donors. In the PCR, 60 Vbeta and 13 Jbeta primers were used. Data came from immunoSEQ multiplex PCR; TCRdb stores just in-frame clones and leaves some out. Of 74,000 or so clones detected, 60% to 80% appear once; the ten largest clones hold approximately 7.3%. Donors showed nominal health when sampled, although they likely had unrecorded immune exposures.

V gene TRBV4-1 combines with J gene TRBJ2-3, with 9 positions matching TRBD2. Sequencing was carried out using PBMCs. The receptor's source is a middle-aged woman in good health and CMV-seronegative. In DNA form, the CDR3 reads TGCGCCAGCAGCCACGTCGGCGGGGGGGCAGATACGCAGTATTTT. Encoded protein: CASSHVGGGADTQYF.